This T cell receptor beta chain comes out of a study of blood T cell repertoires in COVID-19. Trimming pared 4 bases from V and 4 bases from J, leaving 14 bases between. The germline V gene has CDR1 SGDLS and CDR2 YYNGEE. The CDR3 has 14 amino acids. In the study's own analysis: From reference gene primer amplification, estimates of nucleated cell counts were derived. Clones were sequenced by immunoSEQ multiplex PCR, and TCRdb holds only the in-frame ones, with some missing. V, J and clone size are those of that table, while D and trimming were read from the DNA. This table holds just over 350,000 clones, roughly 87% found once. Recruitment covered roughly 22 US areas and drew participants whose ages spanned about 18 to 95 years. Donors in Cohort 3 who had recovered were those with two negative PCRs, healthcare professional clearance, or resolution of their symptoms.

The source of this sequence is a young woman who had recovered from COVID-19. Material for sequencing was PBMCs or T cells enriched from blood (not recorded which). The chain carries TRBV9 and TRBJ1-1; no clear D. For the CDR3, the DNA is TGTGCCAGCAGCCTTGGCGGGAAGGTCACTGAAGCTTTCTTT. As protein: CASSLGGKVTEAFF.